Listed below are T cell receptor beta chains from one sample, sequenced in a study of T-cell memory formation after mild COVID-19. TCRdb called the 5' RACE reads again in MiXCR, with one record for every CDR3 protein. The table records about 320,000 distinct CDR3 sequences, over 11% of them present only once. Material: PBMCs or a T cell subset sorted from them (not recorded which). The receptors shown here come from a young man who had mild COVID-19 (a few samples of this study predate the infection). Cell type and time point are not known. Both conserved end residues are trimmed from each CDR3. Fields, in order: V gene, clone size, J gene, CDR3 protein. Only some rows state a clone size, as once, few, many or a class for expanded clones.

>TRBV5-1|NA|TRBJ2-5
ASSLGGGAETQY
>TRBV28|many|TRBJ1-6
ASSSLQNSPLH
>TRBV12-3/TRBV12-4|many|TRBJ1-2
ASSLVLNYGYT
>TRBV6-2/TRBV6-3|NA|TRBJ2-5
ASSYTLAASETQY
>TRBV5-1|NA|TRBJ2-3
ASSLGLASSTDTQY
>TRBV5-1|many|TRBJ2-4
ASSLSGGLTKNIQY
>TRBV10-3|few|TRBJ2-7
AISLSEGESSTSGRKY
>TRBV7-9|NA|TRBJ1-1
ASSSDGLTEAF
>TRBV6-5|many|TRBJ2-3
ASGGSTDTQY
>TRBV19|NA|TRBJ2-3
ASTPEGADTQY
>TRBV5-1|many|TRBJ2-7
ASSMGLWGELVSDEQY
>TRBV4-3|few|TRBJ1-2
ASSQGSSTGHGYT
>TRBV20-1|NA|TRBJ2-2
SAPRLGDVNTGELF
>TRBV6-2/TRBV6-3|once|TRBJ2-3
ASSYAGQGLYPSTDTQY
>TRBV5-1|many|TRBJ2-5
ASSAQETQY
>TRBV7-9|NA|TRBJ2-5
ASSLELGQETQY
>TRBV7-2|NA|TRBJ2-7
ASSPQRGGRMEQY
>TRBV7-9|few|TRBJ1-2
ASSSTPGSDFYGYT
>TRBV12-3/TRBV12-4|few|TRBJ2-3
ASSLYLRGTDTQY
>TRBV29-1|NA|TRBJ2-5
SVEDRGKETQY
>TRBV6-6|NA|TRBJ2-4
ASSATLTIQY
>TRBV5-6|NA|TRBJ2-3
ASSDRGADTQY
>TRBV4-2|few|TRBJ1-3
ASSPGRENTIY
>TRBV20-1|few|TRBJ2-1
SAPTGTGPFIDEQF
>TRBV12-3/TRBV12-4|many|TRBJ2-3
ASRPRWAGDTDTQY
>TRBV20-1|few|TRBJ2-3
SAPGRGITNTQY
>TRBV11-2|NA|TRBJ1-1
ASSLWGEEAF
>TRBV29-1|few|TRBJ2-6
SVGGPGQGVPGANVLT
>TRBV5-4|few|TRBJ1-2
ASSLGGTGDLTNYGYT
>TRBV5-6|NA|TRBJ2-1
AVGGAREQF
>TRBV7-2|few|TRBJ1-4
ASSPRQGVEKLF
>TRBV27|NA|TRBJ2-3
ASSLVYSTDTQY
>TRBV30|NA|TRBJ2-3
AWSMGADTQY
>TRBV4-1|NA|TRBJ1-2
ASSQDPWASNYGYT
>TRBV7-2|NA|TRBJ2-2
ASSLLTAARELF
>TRBV9|many|TRBJ1-2
ASSGRTGGHWNYGYT
>TRBV6-1|NA|TRBJ2-7
ASSEIAGAGEQY
>TRBV7-8|medium-sized|TRBJ2-7
ASSLSSGTGNYEQY
>TRBV11-2|few|TRBJ1-1
ASSLDTANTEAF
>TRBV5-1|NA|TRBJ2-3
ASSLGPLHADTQY
>TRBV2|few|TRBJ2-5
ASSLGAETQY
>TRBV12-3/TRBV12-4|few|TRBJ1-2
ASSFRVLDGYT
>TRBV15|NA|TRBJ1-3
ATSRARTGHYSGNTIY
>TRBV6-1|few|TRBJ1-2
ASSPVLQGGYT
>TRBV11-2|few|TRBJ2-7
ASSRSTGRYEQY
>TRBV10-2|few|TRBJ2-5
ASSDQSLPYQETQY
>TRBV29-1|few|TRBJ2-7
SVVSRGSLYEQY
>TRBV5-1|NA|TRBJ1-4
ASSPSSSTEKLF
>TRBV19|NA|TRBJ1-1
ASSIGRVSNTEAF
>TRBV30|NA|TRBJ2-3
AWRKRGDTDTQY
>TRBV12-3/TRBV12-4|NA|TRBJ1-3
ASSLQGVGGNTIY
>TRBV28|many|TRBJ1-1
ASTPTGADTEAF